Listed below are T cell receptor beta chains from one sample, sequenced in a study of blood T cells in healthy people across ages. TCRdb redid the calling of the 5' RACE reads with MiXCR, one entry per CDR3 protein. The sample records approximately 2,000,000 distinct CDR3 sequences, around 40% being singletons. The sample taken for sequencing was blood. These receptors were obtained from a human donor in good health. Each CDR3 is given with its conserved first and last residue. The D gene is left open where the match is weak. The listing skips clone size in some rows; elsewhere it reads once, few, many or a size class.

J	V	size	D	CDR3	DNA
TRBJ2-4	TRBV6-6	many	TRBD1	CASRYGTGGNRQYF	TGTGCCAGCAGATACGGGACAGGGGGCAATAGGCAGTACTTC
TRBJ2-7	TRBV5-6	.	TRBD2	CASSLGLAGHSYEQYF	TGTGCCAGCAGCTTGGGACTAGCGGGACACTCCTACGAGCAGTACTTC
TRBJ2-1	TRBV15	few	.	CATSRERNNEQFF	TGTGCCACCAGCAGAGAACGCAACAATGAGCAGTTCTTC
TRBJ2-7	TRBV7-2	many	.	CASSLRRQGYEQYF	TGTGCCAGCAGCTTAAGGAGGCAGGGCTACGAGCAGTACTTC
TRBJ1-2	TRBV28	.	TRBD1	CASSSDRGDHYGYTF	TGTGCCAGCAGTAGCGACAGGGGGGACCACTATGGCTACACCTTC
TRBJ1-1	TRBV7-2	.	.	CASSLEGAGRGTEAFF	TGTGCCAGCAGCTTAGAAGGGGCCGGGCGAGGCACTGAAGCTTTCTTT
TRBJ2-7	TRBV28	.	TRBD1	CATHVVSDRAYEQYF	TGTGCCACCCATGTCGTATCTGACAGGGCCTACGAGCAGTACTTC
TRBJ2-1	TRBV5-6	many	.	CASTYRQGSIYNEQFF	TGTGCCAGCACCTACCGCCAGGGGAGTATCTACAATGAGCAGTTCTTC
TRBJ1-2	TRBV12-3/TRBV12-4	.	.	CASSLGFRPTNYGYTF	TGTGCCAGCAGTTTAGGGTTTAGGCCAACTAACTATGGCTACACCTTC
TRBJ1-2	TRBV6-6	.	TRBD1	CASSYSGQGTVGYTF	TGTGCCAGCAGTTACTCGGGACAGGGTACTGTTGGCTACACCTTC
TRBJ1-1	TRBV29-1	.	.	CSVGRRGNTEAFF	TGCAGCGTTGGTAGACGGGGGAACACTGAAGCTTTCTTT
TRBJ1-1	TRBV5-1	many	.	CASSLRGENTEAFF	TGTGCCAGCAGCTTGCGGGGGGAAAACACTGAAGCTTTCTTT
TRBJ2-1	TRBV10-3	.	TRBD2	CAIMAGGFSYNEQFF	TGTGCCATCATGGCGGGGGGGTTCTCCTACAATGAGCAGTTCTTC
TRBJ2-1	TRBV5-1	few	.	CASRTTGASYYNEQFF	TGCGCCAGCAGAACGACGGGGGCAAGTTACTACAATGAGCAGTTCTTC
TRBJ2-7	TRBV4-2	few	.	CASSRNLQSYGEQYF	TGTGCCAGCAGCCGAAACCTTCAATCCTATGGGGAGCAGTACTTC
TRBJ1-5	TRBV6-1	.	.	CASSEELGQPQHF	TGTGCCAGCAGTGAAGAGTTAGGGCAGCCCCAGCATTTT
TRBJ1-2	TRBV29-1	.	.	CSVVLDRYGYTF	TGCAGCGTTGTATTGGATCGCTATGGCTACACCTTC
TRBJ2-1	TRBV28	.	.	CASRTTNNEQFF	TGTGCCAGCAGGACAACGAACAATGAGCAGTTCTTC
TRBJ1-1	TRBV7-3	.	.	CASRWGPSGPEAFF	TGTGCCAGCAGGTGGGGACCGTCAGGACCTGAAGCTTTCTTT
TRBJ1-6	TRBV20-1	.	.	CSAPPEGLDSPLHF	TGCAGTGCTCCACCCGAGGGATTGGATTCACCCCTCCACTTT
TRBJ2-1	TRBV4-1	few	.	CASSQHLVRSYNEQFF	TGCGCCAGCAGCCAACACTTGGTGCGCTCCTACAATGAGCAGTTCTTC
TRBJ1-1	TRBV6-2/TRBV6-3	.	.	CASRDRTFRMNTEAFF	TGTGCCAGCAGAGACCGGACTTTCCGTATGAACACTGAAGCTTTCTTT
TRBJ1-2	TRBV4-3	few	.	CASSNDGNYYGYTF	TGCGCCAGCAGCAACGACGGGAACTACTATGGCTACACCTTC
TRBJ1-5	TRBV20-1	few	.	CSARGGSQPQHF	TGCAGTGCTAGAGGGGGGAGCCAGCCCCAGCATTTT
TRBJ2-1	TRBV7-2	.	TRBD1	CASSSPPGTGIYYNEQFF	TGTGCCAGCAGCTCACCCCCCGGGACAGGAATATACTACAATGAGCAGTTCTTC
TRBJ1-2	TRBV15	.	TRBD1	CATGTSGGGYTF	TGTGCCACCGGCACCTCAGGGGGTGGCTACACCTTC
TRBJ2-1	TRBV9	many	.	CASSVAMGNEQFF	TGTGCCAGCAGCGTAGCAATGGGGAATGAGCAGTTCTTC
TRBJ2-4	TRBV10-3	.	TRBD1	CTISELDRENIQYF	TGTACCATCAGTGAGTTGGACAGGGAAAACATTCAGTACTTC
TRBJ2-7	TRBV4-3	.	.	CASSQAVLSYEQYF	TGCGCCAGCAGCCAAGCTGTGCTCTCCTACGAGCAGTACTTC
TRBJ1-2	TRBV12-3/TRBV12-4	.	.	CASAEGWGFGGYTF	TGTGCCAGTGCGGAGGGATGGGGTTTCGGTGGCTACACCTTC
TRBJ2-1	TRBV4-3	few	.	CASSQVFEGGPYNEQFF	TGCGCCAGCAGCCAAGTCTTTGAGGGGGGGCCCTACAATGAGCAGTTCTTC
TRBJ1-2	TRBV7-2	.	.	CASSLQATGDHYGYTF	TGTGCCAGCAGCCTACAAGCGACAGGTGACCACTATGGCTACACCTTC
TRBJ2-5	TRBV2	few	TRBD2	CASSELGLAGDGETQYF	TGTGCCAGCAGTGAGCTGGGACTAGCGGGGGATGGAGAGACCCAGTACTTC
TRBJ2-5	TRBV4-1	.	.	CASSQVWGRDETQYF	TGCGCCAGCAGCCAAGTCTGGGGCAGGGATGAGACCCAGTACTTC
TRBJ1-2	TRBV20-1	.	.	CSARRAGRGNYGYTF	TGCAGTGCTAGACGTGCAGGGAGGGGAAACTATGGCTACACCTTC
TRBJ2-5	TRBV20-1	few	.	CSARDLPGPGYF	TGCAGTGCTAGAGATCTTCCTGGACCAGGGTACTTC
TRBJ2-3	TRBV7-2	few	TRBD2	CASSLGLKIGGGVLTDTQYF	TGTGCCAGCAGCTTAGGCCTTAAGATTGGCGGGGGGGTTCTCACAGATACGCAGTATTTT
TRBJ1-1	TRBV7-9	.	.	CASSLADGDSGTEAFF	TGTGCCAGCAGCTTAGCAGATGGGGATTCGGGCACTGAAGCTTTCTTT
TRBJ2-7	TRBV12-3/TRBV12-4	.	TRBD1	CASSLGRGTSEQYF	TGTGCCAGCAGTTTGGGCAGGGGGACCTCCGAGCAGTACTTC
TRBJ1-3	TRBV7-9	.	TRBD1	CASGGDRAIRNTIYF	TGTGCCAGCGGGGGGGACAGGGCGATCCGGAACACCATATATTTT
TRBJ1-1	TRBV11-1	few	TRBD1	CASLSDRALNTEAFF	TGTGCCAGTTTATCCGACAGGGCTTTGAACACTGAAGCTTTCTTT
TRBJ1-1	TRBV29-1	.	TRBD1	CSVEVVPRGLNTEAFF	TGCAGCGTTGAAGTTGTCCCCAGGGGGCTGAACACTGAAGCTTTCTTT
TRBJ2-2	TRBV4-1	.	TRBD2	CASSQGLATTIYTGELFF	TGCGCCAGCAGCCAAGGACTAGCGACTACAATTTACACCGGGGAGCTGTTTTTT
TRBJ1-5	TRBV12-3/TRBV12-4	.	.	CASSLTDRNDQPQHF	TGTGCCAGCAGTTTAACGGACAGAAACGATCAGCCCCAGCATTTT
TRBJ2-3	TRBV20-1	.	.	CSARDRRLASDTQYF	TGCAGTGCTAGAGACAGGCGGCTAGCGTCAGATACGCAGTATTTT
TRBJ1-1	TRBV12-3/TRBV12-4	few	.	CASSFSREGTEAFF	TGTGCCAGCAGTTTTTCCAGGGAAGGCACTGAAGCTTTCTTT
TRBJ1-2	TRBV5-1	few	.	CASSLAPSRGYTF	TGCGCCAGCAGCTTGGCGCCCTCGCGCGGCTACACCTTC
TRBJ1-2	TRBV12-3/TRBV12-4	.	.	CASNPAVRGRGYTF	TGTGCCAGCAACCCGGCTGTCAGGGGAAGGGGCTACACCTTC
TRBJ2-5	TRBV7-9	.	.	CASSINEQYF	TGTGCCAGCAGCATCAATGAGCAGTACTTC
TRBJ2-4	TRBV27	few	.	CASRPLAKNIQYF	TGTGCCAGCAGACCTCTAGCCAAAAACATTCAGTACTTC
TRBJ1-1	TRBV5-6	many	.	CASSRNTEAFF	TGTGCCAGCAGCCGCAACACTGAAGCTTTCTTT
TRBJ2-3	TRBV4-3	few	TRBD2	CASSQDLGTSGTDTQYF	TGCGCCAGCAGCCAAGATCTAGGGACTAGCGGCACAGATACGCAGTATTTT
TRBJ1-6	TRBV7-6	few	.	CASSPGSATYNSPLHF	TGTGCCAGCAGCCCGGGGTCAGCGACCTATAATTCACCCCTCCACTTT
TRBJ1-1	TRBV15	.	TRBD1	CATSSSRQGRAEAFF	TGTGCCACCAGCAGCTCTCGACAGGGGAGGGCTGAAGCTTTCTTT
TRBJ1-4	TRBV12-3/TRBV12-4	.	.	CASSVNRVAKLFF	TGTGCCAGCAGTGTAAACAGGGTTGCAAAACTGTTTTTT